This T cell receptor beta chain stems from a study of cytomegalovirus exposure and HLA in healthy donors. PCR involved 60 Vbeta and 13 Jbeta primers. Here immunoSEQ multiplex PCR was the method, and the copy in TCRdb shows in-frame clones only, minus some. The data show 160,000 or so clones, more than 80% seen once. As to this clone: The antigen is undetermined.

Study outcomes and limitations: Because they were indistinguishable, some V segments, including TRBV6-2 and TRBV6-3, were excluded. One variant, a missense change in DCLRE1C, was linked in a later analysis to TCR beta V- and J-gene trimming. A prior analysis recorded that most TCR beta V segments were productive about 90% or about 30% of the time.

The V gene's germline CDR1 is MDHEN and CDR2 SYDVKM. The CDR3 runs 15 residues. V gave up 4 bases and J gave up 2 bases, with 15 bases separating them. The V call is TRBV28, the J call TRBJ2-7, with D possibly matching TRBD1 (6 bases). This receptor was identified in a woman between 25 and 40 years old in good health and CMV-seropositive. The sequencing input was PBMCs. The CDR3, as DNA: TGTGCCAGCAGTTCCCGGACAGCGCCGACCTACGAGCAGTACTTC. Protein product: CASSSRTAPTYEQYF.